A single sample is the source of the 6 T cell receptor beta chains below, sequenced in a study of cytomegalovirus exposure and HLA in healthy donors. Primers for the PCR totalled 60 Vbeta and 13 Jbeta. Sequencing used immunoSEQ multiplex PCR; TCRdb keeps in-frame clones, though not all of them. This table holds tens of thousands of clones, 78% found once. Sequencing used PBMCs. The receptors here all came from a woman aged 40 to 50 in good health and CMV-seronegative.

The chain is built from TRBV5-4 and TRBJ1-2; the match to TRBD1 covers 7 bases. With V trimmed by 0 bases and J by 4 bases, 9 bases remained unmatched. The CDR3 is made up of 16 amino acids. Germline V gene data show CDR1 as SGHNT and CDR2 as YYREEE (reference sequence). In nucleotides, the CDR3 is TGTGCCAGCAGCTTGGCGACAGGGATGAGGCTCTATGGCTACACCTTC. This translates into CASSLATGMRLYGYTF.

The chain has TRBV15 and TRBJ2-1; TRBD2 matches 10 bases. V lost 6 bases to trimming and J lost 1 base; unmatched junction nucleotides: 6. The CDR3 covers 16 residues. Germline V gene sequence: CDR1 LNHNV, CDR2 YYDKDF (reference sequence). The CDR3 nucleotides read TGTGCCACCAGGCCTAGCGGGGGATGGTCCTACAATGAGCAGTTCTTC. This encodes CATRPSGGWSYNEQFF.

The table lists this clone with a count of one. The rearrangement links TRBV7-2 to TRBJ2-7; TRBD1 aligns across 7 bases. CDR1 and CDR2 from the germline V gene are SGHTA and FQGNSA. V dropped 5 bases and J dropped 3; count of bases not matched to a gene: 7. This CDR3 comprises 14 residues. The CDR3 spells CASSRGTVFYEQYF. The CDR3, as DNA: TGTGCCAGCAGCCGAGGGACAGTGTTCTACGAGCAGTACTTC.

Here the CDR3 DNA reads TGTGCCAGCAGCCGTCCTCCCAGGGATTTGGACACCTTC. It specifies CASSRPPRDLDTF. The J gene is TRBJ1-2, the V gene TRBV28; D is perhaps TRBD1 (5 bases). V lost 6 bases to trimming and J lost 12 bases, with 20 bases between them. The germline V gene has CDR1 MDHEN and CDR2 SYDVKM. The CDR3 spans 13 residues.

This clone was detected only once. One junction end does not reproduce the germline sequence, and a read error may be involved. The rearrangement joins TRBV6-5 to TRBJ2-7, with TRBD2 identical over 11 bases. Germline V lookup: CDR1 MNHEY, CDR2 SVGAGI. There are 15 residues in the CDR3. The CDR3 region has the DNA TGTGCCAGCAGTTACACTAGCGGGAGCTCCCACGAGCAGTACTTC. Translation gives CASSYTSGSSHEQYF.

The chain employs TRBV28 and TRBJ2-7; a weak D match, TRBD2 (6 bases). V gave up 7 bases and J gave up 4 bases, with 14 bases separating them. The CDR3 contains 13 residues. Germline CDR1 MDHEN, CDR2 SYDVKM. CDR3 protein: CASTSEIYYEQYF. The CDR3 DNA reads TGTGCCAGCACTAGCGAGATTTATTACGAGCAGTACTTC.